A selection of T cell receptor beta chains follows, all from one sample in a study of T-cell memory formation after mild COVID-19. Each CDR3 protein is one row after TCRdb ran MiXCR on the 5' RACE reads. The sample consists of around 340,000 distinct CDR3 sequences, around 15% of them appearing once. The sample was PBMCs or a T cell subset sorted from them (not recorded which). Source of these receptors: a man aged 18 to 29 who had mild COVID-19 (a few samples of this study predate the infection). Cell type and time point are not known. Each CDR3 is given with its conserved first and last residue. D genes are given only for firm matches. Some rows have no size entry. The others give once, few or many, or a class for an expanded clone.

v_gene	abundance	j_gene	d_gene	CDR3nt	CDR3aa
TRBV6-5	NA	TRBJ2-7	NA	TGTGCCAGCAGTTACTCGGGAGTATCCTACGAGCAGTACTTC	CASSYSGVSYEQYF
TRBV6-2/TRBV6-3	many	TRBJ2-2	NA	TGTGCCAGCAGTTACCCCGGGGGCACCATCACCGGGGAGCTGTTTTTT	CASSYPGGTITGELFF
TRBV7-2	NA	TRBJ2-7	TRBD1	TGTGCCAGCAGCGCCAGACAGGGATTCAGCGAGCAGTACTTC	CASSARQGFSEQYF
TRBV7-2	few	TRBJ2-7	TRBD1	TGTGCCAGCAGCTTAAGCCTGGACAGGGGGGACGAGCAGTACTTC	CASSLSLDRGDEQYF
TRBV5-1	NA	TRBJ2-5	TRBD2	TGCGCCAGCAGCTTTACGGGGGGGATAAAGACCCAGTACTTC	CASSFTGGIKTQYF
TRBV29-1	NA	TRBJ1-1	NA	TGCAGCGCTTCGACAGAATGGGTGAACACTGAAGCTTTCTTT	CSASTEWVNTEAFF
TRBV6-1	NA	TRBJ2-2	NA	TGTGCCAGCAGTCCTCTCCCGCCAGGGGTAAACACCGGGGAGCTGTTTTTT	CASSPLPPGVNTGELFF
TRBV7-3	few	TRBJ2-4	NA	TGTGCCAGCAGCTTTGGCTCAGGAAACATTCAGTACTTC	CASSFGSGNIQYF
TRBV12-3/TRBV12-4	NA	TRBJ2-2	NA	TGTGCCAGCAGTTTAAGGTGGCAGATTAGTCCCACCGGGGAGCTGTTTTTT	CASSLRWQISPTGELFF
TRBV24-1	few	TRBJ2-1	NA	TGTGCCACCAGTGATCCGGACAGTAGCTCCTACAATGAGCAGTTCTTC	CATSDPDSSSYNEQFF
TRBV4-3	few	TRBJ2-1	NA	TGCGCCAGCAGCTATGACAGGATGGGCAATGAGCAGTTCTTC	CASSYDRMGNEQFF
TRBV12-3/TRBV12-4	NA	TRBJ1-1	TRBD1	TGTGCCAGCAGGGGACAGTTCGCGAACACTGAAGCTTTCTTT	CASRGQFANTEAFF
TRBV28	few	TRBJ1-2	TRBD1	TGTGCCAGCAGTTTTGCAGGGGGGTTCTATGGCTACACCTTC	CASSFAGGFYGYTF
TRBV7-2	NA	TRBJ2-7	TRBD2	TGTGCCAGCAGCGGACGAGTTCCGGGACTAGCGGGGGATACCCTTTACGAGCAGTACTTC	CASSGRVPGLAGDTLYEQYF
TRBV7-3	few	TRBJ1-6	NA	TGTGCCAGCAGCTTAACTCCGGCGGCTTCACCCCTCCACTTT	CASSLTPAASPLHF
TRBV10-1	few	TRBJ2-1	NA	TGCGCCAGCAGTGAGTCGATCGGGAATGAGCAGTTCTTC	CASSESIGNEQFF
TRBV7-9	NA	TRBJ1-1	TRBD1	TGTGCCAGCAGCTTAAAGCCAGGGGGTGCCACTGAAGCTTTCTTT	CASSLKPGGATEAFF
TRBV4-2	few	TRBJ2-3	TRBD2	TGTGCCAGCAGCCAAGGGCCCTCTAGCGGAGCCACAGATACGCAGTATTTT	CASSQGPSSGATDTQYF
TRBV4-1	NA	TRBJ1-1	NA	TGCGCCAGCAGCCAATTGGGCAGGGTGGCTTTCTTT	CASSQLGRVAFF
TRBV10-2	NA	TRBJ1-1	NA	TGCGCCAGCAGTGAGAAGCAGGGCCTTAACACTGAAGCTTTCTTT	CASSEKQGLNTEAFF
TRBV6-2/TRBV6-3	many	TRBJ1-1	TRBD1	TGTGCCAGCAGTTACTCGAATACGGGGACAGGGAAGAACACTGAAGCTTTCTTT	CASSYSNTGTGKNTEAFF
TRBV19	NA	TRBJ2-5	NA	TGTGCCACGACGAAAGAGACCCAGTACTTC	CATTKETQYF
TRBV5-4	many	TRBJ1-1	NA	TGTGCCAGCAGCCTCGGGACGGGTTTGAACACTGAAGCTTTCTTT	CASSLGTGLNTEAFF
TRBV10-3	NA	TRBJ2-1	TRBD2	TGTGCCATCAGTGATCTAGCGGGGGGCAATGAGCAGTTCTTC	CAISDLAGGNEQFF
TRBV9	few	TRBJ1-2	NA	TGTGCCAGCAGCGTGAACAGGGACATGGACTATGGCTACACCTTC	CASSVNRDMDYGYTF
TRBV3-1	NA	TRBJ2-1	NA	TGTGCCAGCAGCCAAGACAGGTATGGCAATGAGCAGTTCTTC	CASSQDRYGNEQFF
TRBV9	NA	TRBJ2-1	NA	TGTGCCAGCAGCGTAGTGTTGCGGAGGGGCTACAATGAGCAGTTCTTC	CASSVVLRRGYNEQFF
TRBV25-1	few	TRBJ1-2	NA	TGTGCCAGCAGCCCCACGGGGGGAAATTCGGTAGGGGGCTACACCTTC	CASSPTGGNSVGGYTF
TRBV5-1	many	TRBJ1-2	NA	TGCGCCAGCAGCTTGGACACCGAAGGAGGTGGCTACACCTTC	CASSLDTEGGGYTF
TRBV2	NA	TRBJ1-5	NA	TGTGCCAGCAGTGGGGAGGTGAATCAGCCCCAGCATTTT	CASSGEVNQPQHF